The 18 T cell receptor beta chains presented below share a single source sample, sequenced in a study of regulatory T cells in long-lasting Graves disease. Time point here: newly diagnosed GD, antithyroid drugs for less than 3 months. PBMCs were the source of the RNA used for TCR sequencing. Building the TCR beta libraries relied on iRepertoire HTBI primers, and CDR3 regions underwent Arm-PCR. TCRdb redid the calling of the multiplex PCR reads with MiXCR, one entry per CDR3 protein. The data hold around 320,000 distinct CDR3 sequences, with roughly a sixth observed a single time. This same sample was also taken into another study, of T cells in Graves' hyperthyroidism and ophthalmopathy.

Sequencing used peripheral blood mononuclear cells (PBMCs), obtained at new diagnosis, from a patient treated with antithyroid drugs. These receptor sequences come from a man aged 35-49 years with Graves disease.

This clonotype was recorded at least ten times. CDR3 sequence reads: CSVARDRGYEQYF. The CDR3 nucleotides are TGCAGCGTTGCGCGGGACAGGGGCTACGAGCAGTACTTC. V gene TRBV29-1 combines with J gene TRBJ2-7; 10 nucleotides agree with TRBD1. J was trimmed by 3 bases and V by 4 bases; bases with no gene match: 3. The CDR3 contains 13 residues. The V gene's germline CDR1 is SQVTM and CDR2 ANQGSEA.

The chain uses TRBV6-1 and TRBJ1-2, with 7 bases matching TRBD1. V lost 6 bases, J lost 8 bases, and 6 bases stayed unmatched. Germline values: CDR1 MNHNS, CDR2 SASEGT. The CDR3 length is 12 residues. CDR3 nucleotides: TGTGCCAGCAGACAAACAGGGGCCGGCTACACCTTC. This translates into CASRQTGAGYTF.

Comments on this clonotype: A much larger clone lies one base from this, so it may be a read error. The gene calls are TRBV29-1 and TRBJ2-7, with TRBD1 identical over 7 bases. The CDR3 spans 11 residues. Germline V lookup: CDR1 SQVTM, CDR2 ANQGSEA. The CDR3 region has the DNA TGCAGCGTTGGACAGGGCTACGAGCAGCACTTC. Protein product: CSVGQGYEQHF.

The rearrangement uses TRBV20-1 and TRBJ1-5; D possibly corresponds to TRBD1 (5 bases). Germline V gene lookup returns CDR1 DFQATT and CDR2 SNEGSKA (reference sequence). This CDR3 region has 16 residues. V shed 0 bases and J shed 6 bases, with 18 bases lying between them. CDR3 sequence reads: CSARDTPGRGAQPQHF. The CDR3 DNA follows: TGCAGTGCTAGAGATACCCCAGGGAGGGGAGCTCAGCCCCAGCATTTT.

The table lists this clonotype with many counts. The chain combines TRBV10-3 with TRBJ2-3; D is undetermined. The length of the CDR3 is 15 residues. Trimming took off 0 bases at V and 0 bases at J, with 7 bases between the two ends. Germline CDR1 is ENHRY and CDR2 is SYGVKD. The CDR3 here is CAISESLRSTDTQYF. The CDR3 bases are TGTGCCATCAGTGAGTCGTTAAGGAGCACAGATACGCAGTATTTT.

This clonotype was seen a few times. CDR3 DNA: TGTGCCAGCAGACACAGGGGGCTTGGCTACACCTTC. This sequence encodes CASRHRGLGYTF. The chain couples TRBV25-1 to TRBJ1-2, with 9 bases fitting TRBD1. With 6 bases clipped from V and 7 bases from J, the junction kept 3 bases outside the gene matches. This CDR3 is 12 amino acids long. Per the germline V gene, CDR1 is MGHDK and CDR2 is SYGVNS.

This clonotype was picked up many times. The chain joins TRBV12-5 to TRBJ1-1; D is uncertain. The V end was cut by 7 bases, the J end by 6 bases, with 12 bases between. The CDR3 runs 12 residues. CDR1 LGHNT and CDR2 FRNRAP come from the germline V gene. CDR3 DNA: TGTGCTAGTGCCCCGGAGTTCCCTGAAGCTTTCTTT. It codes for CASAPEFPEAFF.

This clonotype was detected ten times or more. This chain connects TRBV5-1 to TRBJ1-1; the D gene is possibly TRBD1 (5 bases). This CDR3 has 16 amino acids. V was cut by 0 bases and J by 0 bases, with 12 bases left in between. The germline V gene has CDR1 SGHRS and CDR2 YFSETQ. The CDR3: CASSLEPGRMNTEAFF. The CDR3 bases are TGCGCCAGCAGCTTGGAGCCAGGGAGGATGAACACTGAAGCTTTCTTT.

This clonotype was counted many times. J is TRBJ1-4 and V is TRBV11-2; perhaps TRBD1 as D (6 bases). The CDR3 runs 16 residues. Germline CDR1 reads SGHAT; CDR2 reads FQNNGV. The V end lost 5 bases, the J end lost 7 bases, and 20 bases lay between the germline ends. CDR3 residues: CASSPGFGGAGEKLFF. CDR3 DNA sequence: TGTGCCAGCAGCCCCGGGTTCGGGGGGGCGGGTGAAAAACTGTTTTTT. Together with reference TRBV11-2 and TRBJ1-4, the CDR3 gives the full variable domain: EAGVAQSPRYKIIEKRQSVAFWCNPISGHATLYWYQQILGQGPKLLIQFQNNGVVDDSQLPKDRFSAERLKGVDSTLKIQPAKLEDSAVYLCASSPGFGGAGEKLFFGSGTQLSVL.

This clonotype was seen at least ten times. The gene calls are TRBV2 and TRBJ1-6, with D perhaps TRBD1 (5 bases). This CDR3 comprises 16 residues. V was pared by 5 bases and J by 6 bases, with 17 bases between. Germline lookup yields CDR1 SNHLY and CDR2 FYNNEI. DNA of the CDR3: TGTGCCAGCAGTTGGGGAGGGAGACAGTCTAATTCACCCCTCCACTTT. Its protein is CASSWGGRQSNSPLHF.

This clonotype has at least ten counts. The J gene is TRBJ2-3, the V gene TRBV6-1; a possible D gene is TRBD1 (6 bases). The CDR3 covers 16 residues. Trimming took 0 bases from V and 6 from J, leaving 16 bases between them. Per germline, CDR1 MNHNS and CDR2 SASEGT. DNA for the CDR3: TGTGCCAGCAGTGAAGCGATCGAGGGGGTGCAGGATACGCAGTATTTT. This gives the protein CASSEAIEGVQDTQYF.

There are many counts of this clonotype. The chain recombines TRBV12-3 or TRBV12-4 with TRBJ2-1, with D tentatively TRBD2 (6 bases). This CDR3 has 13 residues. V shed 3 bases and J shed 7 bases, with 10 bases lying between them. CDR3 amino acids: CASSFAAGNEQFF. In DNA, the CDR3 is TGTGCCAGCAGTTTCGCGGCGGGGAATGAGCAGTTCTTC.

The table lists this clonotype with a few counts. The DNA of the CDR3 is TGTGCCAGCAGCCAAGATGGATTCCCCTACGAGCAGTACTTC. Its translation is CASSQDGFPYEQYF. The rearrangement uses TRBV5-5 and TRBJ2-7; D is unresolved. The germline CDR1 and CDR2 sequences are SGHKS and YYEKEE (reference sequence). V lost 4 bases to trimming and J lost 2 bases, with 13 bases between them. The CDR3 consists of 14 residues.

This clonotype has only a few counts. CDR3 protein: CSVMDRDNTGELFF. The CDR3 DNA reads TGCAGCGTTATGGACAGGGACAACACCGGGGAGCTGTTTTTT. V usage is TRBV29-1 and J usage is TRBJ2-2; 8 bases line up with TRBD1. CDR3 size: 14 residues. The V gene's germline CDR1 is SQVTM and CDR2 ANQGSEA. V gave up 5 bases and J gave up 2 bases; unmatched junction bases: 4.

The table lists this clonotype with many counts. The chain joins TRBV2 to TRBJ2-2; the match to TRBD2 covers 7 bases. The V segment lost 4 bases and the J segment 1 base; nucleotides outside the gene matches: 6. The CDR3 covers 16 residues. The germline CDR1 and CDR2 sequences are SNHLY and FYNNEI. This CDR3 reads CASSADGGKNTGELFF. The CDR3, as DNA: TGTGCCAGCAGTGCAGACGGGGGGAAGAACACCGGGGAGCTGTTTTTT. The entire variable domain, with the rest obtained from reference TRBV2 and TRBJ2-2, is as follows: EPEVTQTPSHQVTQMGQEVILRCVPISNHLYFYWYRQILGQKVEFLVSFYNNEISEKSEIFDDQFSVERPDGSNFTLKIRSTKLEDSAMYFCASSADGGKNTGELFFGEGSRLTVL.

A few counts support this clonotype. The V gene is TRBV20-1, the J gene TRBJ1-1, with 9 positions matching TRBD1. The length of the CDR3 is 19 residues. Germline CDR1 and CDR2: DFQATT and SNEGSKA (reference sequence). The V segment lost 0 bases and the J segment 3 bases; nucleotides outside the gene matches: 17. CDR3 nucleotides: TGCAGTGCTAGAGATAGTTGGGGGTACACAGGGGGCGTTGACACTGAAGCTTTCTTT. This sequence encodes CSARDSWGYTGGVDTEAFF.

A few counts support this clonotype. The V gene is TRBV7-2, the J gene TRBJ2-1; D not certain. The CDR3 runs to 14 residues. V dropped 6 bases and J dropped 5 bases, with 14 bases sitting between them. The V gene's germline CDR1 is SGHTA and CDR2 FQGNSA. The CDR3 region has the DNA TGTGCCAGCAGGCCCTCCCTCACTAACAATGAGCAGTTCTTC. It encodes CASRPSLTNNEQFF.

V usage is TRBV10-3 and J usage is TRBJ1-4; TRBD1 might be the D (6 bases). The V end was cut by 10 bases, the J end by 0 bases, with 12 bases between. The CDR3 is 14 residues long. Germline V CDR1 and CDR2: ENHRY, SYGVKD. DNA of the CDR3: TGTGCCACACTACAGGGACCAACTAATGAAAAACTGTTTTTT. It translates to CATLQGPTNEKLFF.